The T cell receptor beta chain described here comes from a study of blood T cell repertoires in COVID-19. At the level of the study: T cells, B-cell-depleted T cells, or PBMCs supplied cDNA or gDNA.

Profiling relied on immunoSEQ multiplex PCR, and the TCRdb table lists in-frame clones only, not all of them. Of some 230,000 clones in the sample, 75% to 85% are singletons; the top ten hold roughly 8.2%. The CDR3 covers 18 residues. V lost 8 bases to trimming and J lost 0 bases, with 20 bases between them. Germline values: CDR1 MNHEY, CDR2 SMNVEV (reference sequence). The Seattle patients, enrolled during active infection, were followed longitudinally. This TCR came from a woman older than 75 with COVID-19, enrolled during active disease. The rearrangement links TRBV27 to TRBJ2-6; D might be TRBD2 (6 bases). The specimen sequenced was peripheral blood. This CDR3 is CASRLWGLRSSGANVLTF. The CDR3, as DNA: TGTGCCAGCCGCTTGTGGGGACTTAGGAGCTCTGGGGCCAACGTCCTGACTTTC.